This T cell receptor beta chain was retrieved from a study of blood T cell repertoires in COVID-19. Libraries were prepared by immunoSEQ multiplex PCR; TCRdb keeps only in-frame clonotypes and omits some of them. The sample holds around 120,000 clones, 87% seen once. The V gene lost 1 base and the J gene lost 8 bases, with 11 bases spanning the gap. The germline gives CDR1 SEHNR, CDR2 FQNEAQ (reference sequence). The CDR3 length is 14 residues. The chain is built from TRBV7-9 and TRBJ1-4; D call uncertain. The receptor comes from an older woman with acute or convalescent COVID-19. The sample was peripheral blood. CDR3 DNA sequence: TGTGCCAGCAGCTTAGGAGGGCTCGGGGAAAAACTGTTTTTT. It yields the protein CASSLGGLGEKLFF.